This T cell receptor beta chain was captured by sequencing in a study of T cell responses to AZD1222 COVID-19 vaccine (dated by TCRdb to the early 2020s). For the study in its entirety: AZD1222 recipients with second doses at about 4 weeks or about 12 weeks were pooled, because spike-specific TCR depth and breadth did not differ between schedules. TCR sequencing covered more than 230 trial participants: about 210 given two doses of AZD1222 and 26 given two doses of MenACWY control vaccine. Enrollment into the trials was organized by age into subgroups of 18-55, 56-69 and 70-plus years, and those subgroups contained about 160, 30 and 59 TCR-sequenced participants, respectively. The study at large found these results: Because no day 14 peak-response samples were available, the repertoires could be characterized only after the peak T cell response. Spike-specific TCR breadth and depth rose significantly after two AZD1222 doses compared with day 0 and with MenACWY recipients. Reportedly, almost half of the unique spike-specific TCRs recognized epitopes lying outside the regions that are mutated in the B.1.351 and B.1.1.7 variants. Participants were mostly white British, with more females than males. The authors suggested clonal diversity may have been underestimated. Vaccine-associated CD4 TCRs spanned the whole spike protein, with dominant responses in regions 160-218 and 743-854. Conclusions about previously exposed vaccinees were limited because only a handful of AZD1222 recipients were SARS-CoV-2 seropositive at baseline. The 56-69-year group was small, and its depth increase did not reach significance, likely because of low power.

Sample time point, as interpreted from the label and publication: baseline before first vaccination. Samples from vaccinated people were obtained from the UK trials COV001 and COV002, which included a single-blind randomized controlled phase 2/3 trial of AZD1222 (ChAdOx1 nCoV-19) in healthy adults. For TCRbeta chain sequencing, PBMC samples from trial participants were taken at day 0 and at day 28 after the second dose. A remark on this clone: No antigen is known for it. The sample holds no much larger clone one base away, and base qualities are not on file.

Trimming accounts for 0 bases at V and 10 bases at J, while the number of junction bases matched to no gene is 6. Taken from the germline V gene, the CDR1 and CDR2 loops are LGHNA and YSLEER. From its cysteine to its phenylalanine, the CDR3 spans 14 amino acids. Solely the CDR3 DNA is kept, with 42 bases framed from the first base. The CDR3 regions of human TCRbeta chains were analyzed by immunosequencing. In the paper's pipeline: TCRs in the repertoires were matched against a reference library of SARS-CoV-2-specific TCRs that had been generated with the MIRA antigen-specificity platform. Breadth was defined as the fraction of unique TCRs that were SARS-CoV-2-associated. Depth was defined as the fraction of total T cells that were SARS-CoV-2-associated. Using the MIRA data, each spike-specific TCR was assigned both to the spike region to which the TCR was reactive and to a CD4 or CD8 class. Log10-transformed breadth and depth values were compared by one-way ANOVA with Sidak's multiple comparisons tests. TCRdb limited this immuneACCESS table to in-frame rearrangements with V and J called. A share of clones is missing; checked studies link under half to unresolved V genes, and the rest is unexplained. Clone size and the V and J calls come from that table; the DNA yielded D and trimming. Recorded for this sample are fewer than 120,000 clones; roughly four fifths of them occurred a single time. Clones ranked in the top ten supply roughly 5% of the sample.

The source material was peripheral blood, sampled on day 0 of AZD1222 vaccination. The chain is assembled from TRBV4-3 and TRBJ2-1, with 7 central nucleotides matching TRBD2. This sequence was found in an adult in good health. The DNA reads as follows: TGCGCCAGCAGCCAAGACGGGAGGTTCGCCGAGCAGTTCTTC. The translation is CASSQDGRFAEQFF.